This TCR beta chain was profiled in a study of T cell repertoires in cytomegalovirus infection. TCRdb reprocessed the reads with MiXCR, giving one entry per CDR3 protein. Among hundreds of thousands of distinct CDR3 sequences listed, 30% to 40% were seen once. Concerning this clonotype: Its antigen is still unknown.

Trimming stripped 4 bases from V and 4 bases from J, with 13 bases between. Germline V gene sequence: CDR1 GTSNPN, CDR2 SVGIG (reference sequence). The CDR3 has 13 amino acids. The TCR was taken from a human donor in good health (CMV status not recorded). Some clones in this sample may be carry-over from other donors' samples. Specimen: cultured PBMCs, collected from culture after CMV antigen stimulation. The rearrangement uses TRBV30 and TRBJ1-1; TRBD1 might be the D (6 bases). DNA for the CDR3: TGTGCCTGGAAACTCAAAGGGGGCACTGAAGCTTTCTTT. Its protein is CAWKLKGGTEAFF.